The rows below give T cell receptor beta chains drawn from one sample of a study of T cell responses to AZD1222 COVID-19 vaccine. Profiling relied on immunoSEQ multiplex PCR, and the TCRdb table lists in-frame clones only, not all of them. Of about 120,000 clones in the sample, about 92% were seen once. The starting material was peripheral blood, obtained 28 days after the second AZD1222 dose. The receptors originated from an adult who received the AZD1222 COVID-19 vaccine. Each CDR3 is given with its conserved first and last residue. The D gene is left open where the match is weak. Size values are once, few and many counts, or a class for expanded clones, and some rows have none.

TRBJ1-1 | NA | TRBV18 | TRBD1 | CASSLLETGEDTEAFF | TGTGCCAGCTCACTACTCGAAACAGGGGAAGACACTGAAGCTTTCTTT
TRBJ1-2 | NA | TRBV20-1 | TRBD1 | CSASDQGGVNYGYTF | TGCAGTGCTAGTGACCAGGGGGGGGTTAACTATGGCTACACCTTC
TRBJ2-1 | NA | TRBV5-1 | NA | CASSLAVANEQFF | TGCGCCAGCAGCTTGGCCGTGGCCAACGAGCAGTTCTTC
TRBJ2-1 | NA | TRBV7-2 | TRBD1 | CASSPRTGLFHEQFF | TGTGCCAGCAGCCCTAGGACAGGTTTGTTCCATGAGCAGTTCTTC
TRBJ1-1 | NA | TRBV27 | NA | CASSSRRDDTEAFF | TGTGCCAGCAGTTCCCGCAGGGATGACACTGAAGCTTTCTTT
TRBJ2-3 | NA | TRBV1 | NA | CTSSQDPNSPGGSTDTQYF | TGCACCAGCAGCCAAGATCCCAACTCACCGGGGGGCAGCACAGATACGCAGTATTTT
TRBJ2-2 | NA | TRBV6-5 | NA | CASAATHTGELFF | TGTGCCAGCGCGGCTACACACACCGGGGAGCTGTTTTTT
TRBJ2-7 | few | TRBV7-7 | NA | CASSQFQGYEQYF | TGTGCCAGCAGCCAATTTCAGGGCTACGAGCAGTACTTC
TRBJ2-3 | NA | TRBV7-2 | NA | CASSPGLRADTQYF | TGTGCCAGCAGCCCCGGACTTAGGGCAGATACGCAGTATTTT
TRBJ1-5 | NA | TRBV5-5 | TRBD1 | CASHGQGGKPQHF | TGTGCCAGTCACGGACAGGGAGGGAAGCCCCAGCATTTT
TRBJ1-5 | NA | TRBV10-3 | NA | CAISEFDNQPQHF | TGTGCCATCAGTGAGTTCGACAATCAGCCCCAGCATTTT
TRBJ1-2 | NA | TRBV15 | TRBD1 | CATSIGQAGPYGYTF | TGTGCCACCAGCATCGGACAGGCGGGACCTTATGGCTACACCTTC
TRBJ1-4 | NA | TRBV6-5 | NA | CASSRRGEKLFF | TGTGCCAGCAGCCGCCGGGGTGAAAAACTGTTTTTT
TRBJ2-1 | NA | TRBV9 | TRBD2 | CASSVGSGRVSYNEQFF | TGTGCCAGCAGCGTAGGTAGCGGGAGGGTCTCCTACAATGAGCAGTTCTTC
TRBJ2-7 | NA | TRBV4-1 | NA | CASSQEPYEQYF | TGCGCCAGCAGCCAGGAGCCCTACGAGCAGTACTTC
TRBJ1-1 | NA | TRBV18 | NA | CASSPRTLGGSTEAFF | TGTGCCAGCTCCCCCCGCACATTGGGGGGAAGCACTGAAGCTTTCTTT
TRBJ2-1 | NA | TRBV5-1 | NA | CASSLDIGVTRNEQFF | TGCGCCAGCAGCTTGGATATAGGCGTCACACGCAATGAGCAGTTCTTC
TRBJ2-3 | few | TRBV7-2 | NA | CASSHSGSNTDTQYF | TGTGCCAGCAGCCACAGCGGTTCCAACACAGATACGCAGTATTTT
TRBJ2-3 | NA | TRBV21-1 | NA | CASSKVLPYSGGANTQYF | TGTGCCAGCAGCAAAGTCCTCCCCTATAGCGGGGGAGCGAATACGCAGTATTTT
TRBJ2-7 | NA | TRBV5-1 | TRBD1 | CASSTGQGGGYEQYF | TGCGCCAGCAGCACGGGACAGGGGGGAGGCTACGAGCAGTACTTC
TRBJ2-5 | NA | TRBV3-1/TRBV3-2 | NA | CASSPSYSEETQYF | TGTGCCAGCAGCCCAAGCTATTCGGAAGAGACCCAGTACTTC
TRBJ2-7 | NA | TRBV11-2 | NA | CASSLEVGIEQYF | TGTGCCAGCAGCTTAGAGGTGGGAATAGAGCAGTACTTC
TRBJ2-3 | NA | TRBV7-3 | TRBD2 | CASTETSGRIGTDTQYF | TGTGCCAGCACCGAGACTAGCGGGAGGATAGGGACAGATACGCAGTATTTT
TRBJ1-2 | NA | TRBV7-2 | TRBD1 | CASSVQQGNQGYTF | TGTGCCAGCAGCGTGCAACAGGGGAATCAGGGCTACACCTTC
TRBJ1-4 | NA | TRBV27 | NA | CASRRVGGGEKLFF | TGTGCCAGCAGGCGGGTCGGGGGGGGTGAAAAACTGTTTTTT
TRBJ2-2 | NA | TRBV5-4 | NA | CASSLASTGELFF | TGTGCCAGCAGCTTGGCATCGACCGGGGAGCTGTTTTTT
TRBJ2-1 | NA | TRBV20-1 | NA | CSAKRRTEQFF | TGCAGTGCAAAGCGGCGCACTGAGCAGTTCTTC
TRBJ1-2 | NA | TRBV12-3/TRBV12-4 | TRBD1 | CASSLGTGLGYTF | TGTGCCAGCAGTCTGGGGACAGGTCTCGGCTACACCTTC
TRBJ1-2 | NA | TRBV7-2 | NA | CASSGSFGLDYGYTF | TGTGCCAGCAGCGGGTCATTTGGGCTAGACTATGGCTACACCTTC
TRBJ2-2 | NA | TRBV9 | NA | CASSVATQGNTGELFF | TGTGCCAGCAGCGTAGCTACGCAGGGGAACACCGGGGAGCTGTTTTTT
TRBJ1-5 | NA | TRBV19 | NA | CASKLGPQGNQPQHF | TGTGCCAGTAAACTCGGCCCTCAGGGTAATCAGCCCCAGCATTTT
TRBJ1-5 | NA | TRBV30 | NA | CAWSGSGNQPQHF | TGTGCCTGGAGTGGTTCAGGGAATCAGCCCCAGCATTTT
TRBJ1-5 | NA | TRBV7-8 | NA | CASSLFSDRSHQPQHF | TGTGCCAGCAGCTTATTCTCGGACCGTTCTCATCAGCCCCAGCATTTT
TRBJ1-2 | NA | TRBV19 | NA | CASSTGDYGYTF | TGTGCCAGTAGTACAGGGGACTATGGCTACACCTTC
TRBJ2-3 | NA | TRBV19 | TRBD1 | CASNNRGPYTDTQYF | TGTGCCAGTAACAACAGGGGGCCCTACACAGATACGCAGTATTTT
TRBJ2-2 | NA | TRBV15 | NA | CATSPQRREVAGELFF | TGTGCCACCAGCCCGCAGAGAAGGGAAGTGGCCGGGGAGCTGTTTTTT
TRBJ1-5 | NA | TRBV6-5 | NA | CASSSLRDSQPQHF | TGTGCCAGCAGCTCCTTGAGGGATAGTCAGCCCCAGCATTTT
TRBJ1-2 | few | TRBV19 | TRBD1 | CATLLPTGGKGGYTF | TGTGCCACTCTTCTCCCGACAGGGGGCAAAGGGGGCTACACCTTC
TRBJ2-5 | NA | TRBV11-2 | NA | CASTSQLQETQYF | TGTGCCAGCACCTCCCAGCTGCAAGAGACCCAGTACTTC
TRBJ2-1 | NA | TRBV6-4 | NA | CASRPGGRTNEQFF | TGTGCCAGCAGGCCCGGGGGTAGGACGAATGAGCAGTTCTTC
TRBJ1-2 | NA | TRBV6-5 | NA | CASSGAGGYTF | TGTGCCAGCAGCGGAGCGGGAGGCTACACCTTC
TRBJ2-1 | NA | TRBV5-8 | NA | CASSPSYNEQFF | TGTGCCAGCAGCCCCTCCTACAATGAGCAGTTCTTC
TRBJ2-7 | NA | TRBV27 | NA | CASSLTVGAYEQYF | TGTGCCAGCAGTTTAACTGTGGGGGCCTACGAGCAGTACTTC
TRBJ1-1 | NA | TRBV7-2 | NA | CASISGAGNTEAFF | TGTGCCAGCATTTCGGGGGCGGGAAACACTGAAGCTTTCTTT
TRBJ2-7 | once | TRBV18 | NA | CASSPRTIGYEQYF | TGTGCCAGCTCACCTAGGACCATCGGCTACGAGCAGTACTTC
TRBJ1-5 | NA | TRBV4-1 | NA | CASSPEVGYSNQPQHF | TGCGCCAGCAGCCCGGAAGTGGGGTATAGCAATCAGCCCCAGCATTTT
TRBJ1-5 | NA | TRBV27 | NA | CASSPTYSNQPQHF | TGTGCCAGCAGCCCCACCTATAGCAATCAGCCCCAGCATTTT
TRBJ2-6 | NA | TRBV5-1 | NA | CASSLQGTGANVLTF | TGCGCCAGCAGCTTACAGGGAACTGGGGCCAACGTCCTGACTTTC
TRBJ2-7 | NA | TRBV21-1 | NA | CASTIDGITYEQYF | TGTGCCAGCACTATAGACGGAATCACCTACGAGCAGTACTTC